These T cell receptor beta chains were read from a single sample in a study of pediatric ulcerative colitis. This table comes from immunoSEQ multiplex PCR, and its TCRdb copy is limited to in-frame clones, with some not included. The sample has tens of thousands of clones; 87% are singletons. The source material was blood. The receptors derive from a boy aged 5-17 years who was a control in a study of pediatric ulcerative colitis. Each CDR3 is given with its conserved first and last residue. A D gene is named only where the DNA matches it firmly. Only part of the rows carry a size: once, few, many, or a class if the clone is expanded.

d_call,j_call,v_call,clone_size,cdr3_aa,cdr3_nt
NA,TRBJ2-3,TRBV10-3,NA,CAISDRATDTQYF,TGTGCCATCAGTGACAGGGCCACAGATACGCAGTATTTT
NA,TRBJ1-6,TRBV27,NA,CASSFNNFGISYNSPLHF,TGTGCCAGCAGTTTTAATAATTTCGGTATTAGCTATAATTCACCCCTCCACTTT
NA,TRBJ1-2,TRBV5-1,NA,CASSLTGSYNYGYTF,TGCGCCAGCAGCTTAACAGGGAGCTATAACTATGGCTACACCTTC
NA,TRBJ1-1,TRBV2,NA,CASSDSTMNTEAFF,TGTGCCAGCAGTGATTCGACCATGAACACTGAAGCTTTCTTT
NA,TRBJ2-1,TRBV5-4,NA,CASSTYRSSYNEQFF,TGTGCCAGCAGCACTTACAGGAGCTCCTACAATGAGCAGTTCTTC
NA,TRBJ1-1,TRBV28,NA,CASSRYYRTGRAFF,TGTGCCAGCAGCCGATACTATCGAACAGGGAGGGCTTTCTTT
TRBD1,TRBJ1-1,TRBV5-1,NA,CASHGTGNTEAFF,TGCGCCAGCCATGGGACAGGTAACACTGAAGCTTTCTTT
TRBD2,TRBJ2-3,TRBV19,NA,CASKTSGTSTDTQYF,TGTGCCAGTAAGACTAGCGGGACTAGCACAGATACGCAGTATTTT
TRBD1,TRBJ2-7,TRBV6-1,once,CASSRTGAYEQYF,TGTGCCAGCAGCCGGACAGGGGCCTACGAGCAGTACTTC
NA,TRBJ2-2,TRBV7-8,NA,CASSLVVGTHTGELFF,TGTGCCAGCAGCTTAGTAGTGGGGACCCACACCGGGGAGCTGTTTTTT
TRBD1,TRBJ2-2,TRBV7-8,NA,CASSSQGAGGELFF,TGTGCCAGCAGTTCCCAGGGGGCTGGCGGGGAGCTGTTTTTT
NA,TRBJ2-6,TRBV19,NA,CASRTGASGANVLTF,TGTGCCAGTCGAACCGGGGCCTCTGGGGCCAACGTCCTGACTTTC
NA,TRBJ2-3,TRBV9,once,CASSARGRGTDTQYF,TGTGCCAGCAGCGCCCGGGGCAGGGGCACAGATACGCAGTATTTT
NA,TRBJ2-2,TRBV5-4,once,CASRTANTGELFF,TGTGCCAGCAGGACAGCGAACACCGGGGAGCTGTTTTTT
NA,TRBJ1-5,TRBV23-1,NA,CASSQSRKSHSNQPQHF,TGCGCCAGCAGTCAATCGAGGAAGAGCCATAGCAATCAGCCCCAGCATTTT
TRBD1,TRBJ1-1,TRBV28,NA,CASSSGGRGTEAFF,TGTGCCAGCAGTTCAGGGGGTAGGGGCACTGAAGCTTTCTTT
TRBD2,TRBJ2-7,TRBV7-3,NA,CASSLYTSGRYEQYF,TGTGCCAGCAGCTTATACACTAGCGGGCGCTACGAGCAGTACTTC
NA,TRBJ2-7,TRBV20-1,NA,CSAPGAYEQYF,TGCAGTGCCCCGGGGGCCTACGAGCAGTACTTC
TRBD2,TRBJ2-2,TRBV7-8,NA,CASSSVAGATGELFF,TGTGCCAGCAGCTCAGTAGCGGGAGCGACCGGGGAGCTGTTTTTT
TRBD2,TRBJ2-7,TRBV9,NA,CASSAAPGAGGSSYEQYF,TGTGCCAGCAGCGCCGCCCCGGGGGCGGGAGGGTCCTCCTACGAGCAGTACTTC
NA,TRBJ2-3,TRBV5-6,NA,CAPGVTDTQYF,TGTGCCCCGGGGGTCACAGATACGCAGTATTTT
TRBD1,TRBJ2-2,TRBV4-3,NA,CASSENHRGKNTGELFF,TGCGCCAGCAGCGAGAACCACAGGGGGAAAAACACCGGGGAGCTGTTTTTT